These 23 T cell receptor beta chains originate from one sample sequenced in a study of cytomegalovirus exposure and HLA in healthy donors. 13 Jbeta primers and 60 Vbeta primers were used for the PCR. Sequenced by immunoSEQ multiplex PCR; TCRdb stores in-frame clones only, minus some. The table has some 150,000 clones, under 90% seen once. Sequencing input: PBMCs. These receptors were collected from a boy aged 2 to 10 in good health and CMV-seronegative.

CDR3: CASSSPTGPKLNNSPLHF. CDR3 DNA sequence: TGTGCCAGCAGTTCTCCGACAGGTCCGAAACTCAATAATTCACCCCTCCACTTT. The V gene is TRBV28, the J gene TRBJ1-6; D may be TRBD1 (6 bases). Trimming pared 4 bases from V and 5 bases from J, leaving 21 bases between. Looked up from germline, CDR1 is MDHEN and CDR2 is SYDVKM. The CDR3 has 18 residues.

This clone was counted a single time. The chain couples TRBV5-4 to TRBJ1-6; 9 bases line up with TRBD1. Germline CDR1 and CDR2: SGHNT and YYREEE (reference sequence). The CDR3 is 17 residues long. Germline trimming cut 5 bases from V and 3 bases from J; bases unmatched to any gene: 9. CDR3 bases: TGTGCCAGCAGAGCGACCGGACAGGGGAACTATAATTCACCCCTCCACTTT. Encoded protein: CASRATGQGNYNSPLHF.

This chain joins TRBV11-3 and TRBJ1-4, with 12 nucleotides matching TRBD1. The CDR3 extends over 18 amino acids. The J segment lost 6 bases and the V segment lost 5 bases, leaving 13 bases of the junction unmatched. Germline CDR1 is SGHNT and CDR2 is YENEEA. The CDR3 nucleotides read TGTGCCAGCAGCAGAATACGGGGACAGGGGGCTTACGATGAAAAACTGTTTTTT. Translation: CASSRIRGQGAYDEKLFF.

The rearrangement uses TRBV28 and TRBJ2-1, with 7 bases lining up with TRBD2. Germline CDR1 is MDHEN and CDR2 is SYDVKM. Unmatched junction bases numbered 8, after V lost 7 bases and J lost 2 bases. The CDR3 length is 15 residues. This CDR3 is CASTLGREPYNEQFF. DNA of the CDR3: TGTGCCAGCACCCTGGGGCGGGAGCCCTACAATGAGCAGTTCTTC. The full variable domain, with the rest looked up from reference TRBV28 and TRBJ2-1, is DVKVTQSSRYLVKRTGEKVFLECVQDMDHENMFWYRQDPGLGLRLIYFSYDVKMKEKGDIPEGYSVSREKKERFSLILESASTNQTSMYLCASTLGREPYNEQFFGPGTRLTVL.

The chain carries TRBV6-4 and TRBJ2-2; TRBD2 is a possible D gene (5 bases). Per germline, CDR1 MRHNA and CDR2 SNTAGT. V was clipped by 2 bases and J by 3 bases, with 7 bases between them. The CDR3 has 14 amino acids. The CDR3 sequence: CASSDGEHTGELFF. The CDR3 DNA sequence: TGTGCCAGCAGTGACGGGGAGCACACCGGGGAGCTGTTTTTT.

For this clone: Its ends do not fully match the called genes, so a read error is possible. The gene calls are TRBV7-9 and TRBJ2-7; D remains unclear. In germline, CDR1 is SEHNR, CDR2 FQNEAQ (reference sequence). The CDR3 runs to 12 residues. Here the CDR3 reads CSSSLHGYEQYF. As DNA, the CDR3 is TGTTCCAGCAGTTTACACGGCTACGAGCAGTACTTC.

The V gene is TRBV6-5, the J gene TRBJ2-1; 12 nucleotides agree with TRBD2. The CDR3 sequence is 15 residues long. The ends lost 5 bases at V and 3 bases at J; junction bases unmatched: 2. Germline CDR1 is MNHEY and CDR2 is SVGAGI. This chain's CDR3 is CASSRTSGDYNEQFF. The CDR3 coding sequence is TGTGCCAGCAGTCGGACTAGCGGGGACTACAATGAGCAGTTCTTC.

CDR3 in DNA: TGTGCCAGCAGCGTAGCGTCGGGGAGTAACAATGAGCAGTTCTTC. This translates into CASSVASGSNNEQFF. The rearrangement links TRBV9 to TRBJ2-1, with D possibly TRBD2 on 5 matching bases. Germline V lookup: CDR1 SGDLS, CDR2 YYNGEE. V lost 0 bases and J 5 bases, leaving 12 bases between the germline ends. This CDR3 is 15 amino acids long. Complete variable domain (other parts from reference TRBV9 and TRBJ2-1): DSGVTQTPKHLITATGQRVTLRCSPRSGDLSVYWYQQSLDQGLQFLIQYYNGEERAKGNILERFSAQQFPDLHSELNLSSLELGDSALYFCASSVASGSNNEQFFGPGTRLTVL.

V gene TRBV18 combines with J gene TRBJ1-1, with D uncertain. The CDR3 is 14 residues long. Germline CDR1 reads KGHSH; CDR2 reads LQKENI. V was shortened by 6 bases and J by 7 bases, with 18 bases between the two germline ends. In DNA, the CDR3 is TGTGCCAGCTCCACGCGCCTGCAACGCCTTGAAGCTTTCTTT. Protein sequence: CASSTRLQRLEAFF.

The gene calls are TRBV18 and TRBJ1-3; 7 bases are a match to TRBD1. V gave up 6 bases and J gave up 4 bases; unmatched junction bases: 21. Looked up from germline, CDR1 is KGHSH and CDR2 is LQKENI. CDR3 size: 19 residues. For the CDR3, the DNA is TGTGCCAGCTCCCAACTACCCCCCCGACAGGGACTGTCCGGAAACACCATATATTTT. This translates into CASSQLPPRQGLSGNTIYF. The variable domain in full, with the rest retrieved from reference TRBV18 and TRBJ1-3, is NAGVMQNPRHLVRRRGQEARLRCSPMKGHSHVYWYRQLPEEGLKFMVYLQKENIIDESGMPKERFSAEFPKEGPSILRIQQVVRGDSAAYFCASSQLPPRQGLSGNTIYFGEGSWLTVV.

V gene TRBV6-1 combines with J gene TRBJ1-3, with D uncertain. V was shortened by 1 base and J by 2 bases, with 6 bases between the two germline ends. CDR1 and CDR2 from the germline V gene are MNHNS and SASEGT. The length of the CDR3 is 14 residues. The CDR3 DNA sequence: TGTGCCAGCAGTGAAGTGGAGACTGGAAACACCATATATTTT. This encodes CASSEVETGNTIYF.

A remark on this clone: Germline is not matched at one junction end, which may reflect a read error. V and J are TRBV25-1 and TRBJ1-4; 9 bases line up with TRBD1. Per the germline V gene, CDR1 is MGHDK and CDR2 is SYGVNS. The CDR3 is 16 amino acids. The CDR3, as DNA: TGTGCCGGCAGTGAAACGACAGGGGGTGGAGGTGAAAAACTGTTTTTT. Protein product: CAGSETTGGGGEKLFF.

This chain's CDR3 is CASSPAGETEAFF. In nucleotides, the CDR3 is TGTGCCAGCTCACCGGCCGGGGAAACTGAAGCTTTCTTT. This chain connects TRBV18 to TRBJ1-1, with D unclear. This CDR3 has 13 residues. Trimming cost V 3 bases and J 5 bases, with 10 bases left between them. CDR1 and CDR2 (germline): KGHSH, LQKENI.

This rearrangement joins TRBV9 to TRBJ2-7; 11 bases agree with TRBD1. The V gene end was trimmed by 7 bases and the J gene end by 3 bases; junction bases not matched to a gene: 12. The CDR3 contains 16 residues. CDR1 and CDR2 (germline): SGDLS, YYNGEE. The CDR3, as DNA: TGTGCCAGCTCCCCCGAAATAGGGACAGGGGGCTACGAGCAGTACTTC. Its translation: CASSPEIGTGGYEQYF.

The V call is TRBV7-2, the J call TRBJ2-1, with TRBD2 identical over 7 bases. With 4 bases clipped from V and 7 bases from J, the junction kept 7 bases outside the gene matches. The CDR3 has 14 residues. Germline loops: CDR1 SGHTA, CDR2 FQGNSA. CDR3 protein: CASSSREGLNEQFF. The DNA for the CDR3 is TGTGCCAGCAGCTCGAGGGAGGGTCTAAATGAGCAGTTCTTC.

The chain couples TRBV29-1 to TRBJ1-1, with a possible D match to TRBD1 (6 bases). The CDR3 totals 13 residues. Deletions cut 3 bases from V and 3 bases from J, with 11 bases between. Germline assignment: CDR1 SQVTM and CDR2 ANQGSEA. Here the CDR3 DNA reads TGCAGCGTTGAGGTTGGGGGCTACACTGAAGCTTTCTTT. Protein sequence: CSVEVGGYTEAFF.

The rearrangement joins TRBV19 to TRBJ2-5; 8 bases align to TRBD1. Trimming at V came to 5 bases and at J to 4 bases, leaving 3 bases not matched to a gene. CDR1 LNHDA and CDR2 SQIVND come from the germline V gene (reference sequence). The CDR3 is made up of 13 amino acids. For the CDR3, the DNA is TGTGCCAGTAGTGCGACAGGGGCAGAGACCCAGTACTTC. It yields the protein CASSATGAETQYF.

Here the CDR3 reads CASSEALGGYYGYTF. The CDR3 bases are TGTGCCAGCAGTGAAGCGCTAGGAGGGTACTATGGCTACACCTTC. The genes are TRBV6-1 and TRBJ1-2, with unresolved D. Germline lookup yields CDR1 MNHNS and CDR2 SASEGT. Between the trimmed V and J ends, which lost 0 bases and 3 bases, there was a span of 11 bases. The CDR3 extends over 15 amino acids.

The chain employs TRBV10-2 and TRBJ1-1; D perhaps matches TRBD1 (5 bases). With 9 bases removed from V and 0 bases from J, the gap between germline ends came to 32 bases. The CDR3 is made up of 20 amino acids. Germline V lookup: CDR1 WSHSY, CDR2 SAAADI. CDR3 DNA: TGCGCCAGTGAGCCGGGCAGGGAACTTCGGGTCCATCGGGTGAACACTGAAGCTTTCTTT. Its protein is CASEPGRELRVHRVNTEAFF.

This chain uses TRBV29-1 with TRBJ1-1; D uncertain. Trimming left V 0 bases short and J 5 bases short, with 13 bases between. The V gene's germline CDR1 is SQVTM and CDR2 ANQGSEA. This CDR3 contains 14 residues. Written as DNA, the CDR3 is TGCAGCGTTGAAGAGGCGCGCAGGAGGACTGAAGCTTTCTTT. Its protein product is CSVEEARRRTEAFF. Supplemented by reference TRBV29-1 and TRBJ1-1, the full variable domain reads SAVISQKPSRDICQRGTSLTIQCQVDSQVTMMFWYRQQPGQSLTLIATANQGSEATYESGFVIDKFPISRPNLTFSTLTVSNMSPEDSSIYLCSVEEARRRTEAFFGQGTRLTVV.

In its sample, this clone was seen once. The V call is TRBV5-6, the J call TRBJ1-6; TRBD1 might be the D (5 bases). Germline V gives CDR1 SGHDT, CDR2 YYEEEE. The CDR3 totals 14 residues. Trimming took 4 bases from V and 2 from J, leaving 7 bases between them. The CDR3 reads CASSPGTYNSPLHF. CDR3 nucleotides: TGTGCCAGCAGCCCAGGGACCTATAATTCACCCCTCCACTTT.

The genes are TRBV7-9 and TRBJ1-6, with D hard to call. CDR3 length: 14 residues. V was shortened by 5 bases and J by 5 bases, with 10 bases between the two germline ends. Germline lookup yields CDR1 SEHNR and CDR2 FQNEAQ (reference sequence). This CDR3 is CASSRSGDNSPLHF. CDR3 nucleotides: TGTGCCAGCAGCCGGTCCGGGGATAATTCACCCCTCCACTTT.

This CDR3 reads CASSESALAKNIQYF. As DNA, the CDR3 is TGCGCCAGCAGTGAGTCCGCGTTAGCCAAAAACATTCAGTACTTC. The chain employs TRBV10-2 and TRBJ2-4; D not resolved. Trimming pared 0 bases from V and 0 bases from J, leaving 6 bases between. Germline V lookup: CDR1 WSHSY, CDR2 SAAADI. This CDR3 spans 15 amino acids.